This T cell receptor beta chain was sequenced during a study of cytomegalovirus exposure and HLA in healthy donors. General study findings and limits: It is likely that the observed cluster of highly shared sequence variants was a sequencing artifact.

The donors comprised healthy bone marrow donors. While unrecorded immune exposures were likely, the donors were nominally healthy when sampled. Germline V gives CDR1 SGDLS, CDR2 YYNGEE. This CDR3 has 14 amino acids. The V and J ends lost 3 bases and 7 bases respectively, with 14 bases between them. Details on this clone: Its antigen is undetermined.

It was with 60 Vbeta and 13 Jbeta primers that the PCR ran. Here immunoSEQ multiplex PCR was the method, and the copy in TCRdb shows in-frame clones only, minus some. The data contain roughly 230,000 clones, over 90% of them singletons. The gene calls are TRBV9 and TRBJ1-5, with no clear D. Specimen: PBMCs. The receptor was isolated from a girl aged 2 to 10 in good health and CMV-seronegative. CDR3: CASSAGGSGQPQHF. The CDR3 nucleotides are TGTGCCAGCAGCGCGGGAGGGTCGGGGCAGCCCCAGCATTTT.